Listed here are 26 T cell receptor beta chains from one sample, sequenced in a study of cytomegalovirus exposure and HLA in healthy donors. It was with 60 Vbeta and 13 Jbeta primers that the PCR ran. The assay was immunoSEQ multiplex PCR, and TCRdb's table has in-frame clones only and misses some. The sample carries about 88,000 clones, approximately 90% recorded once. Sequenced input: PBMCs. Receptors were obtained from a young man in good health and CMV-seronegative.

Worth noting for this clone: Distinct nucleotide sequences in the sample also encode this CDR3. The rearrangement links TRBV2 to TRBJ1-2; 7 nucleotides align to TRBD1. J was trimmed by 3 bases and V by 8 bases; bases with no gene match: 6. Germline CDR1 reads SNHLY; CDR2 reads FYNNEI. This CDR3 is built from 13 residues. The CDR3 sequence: CASGTEGHYGYTF. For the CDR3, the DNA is TGTGCCAGCGGGACAGAAGGACACTATGGCTACACCTTC.

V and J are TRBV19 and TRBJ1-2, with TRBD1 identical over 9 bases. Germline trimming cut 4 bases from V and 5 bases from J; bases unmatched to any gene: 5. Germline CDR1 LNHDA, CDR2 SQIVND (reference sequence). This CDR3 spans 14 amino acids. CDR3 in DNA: TGTGCCAGTAGTAGGGGACAGGGAATTTATGGCTACACCTTC. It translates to CASSRGQGIYGYTF.

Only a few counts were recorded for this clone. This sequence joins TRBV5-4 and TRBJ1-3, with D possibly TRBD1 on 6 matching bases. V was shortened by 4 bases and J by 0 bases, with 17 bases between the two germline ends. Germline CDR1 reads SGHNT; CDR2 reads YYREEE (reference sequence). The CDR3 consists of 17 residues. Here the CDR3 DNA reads TGTGCCAGCAGCATCTACGCAGGGGCTTTCTCTGGAAACACCATATATTTT. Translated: CASSIYAGAFSGNTIYF.

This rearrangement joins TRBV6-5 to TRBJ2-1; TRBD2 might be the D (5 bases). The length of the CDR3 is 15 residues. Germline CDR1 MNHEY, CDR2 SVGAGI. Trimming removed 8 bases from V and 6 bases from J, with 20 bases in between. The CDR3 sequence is CASRLGAARFNEQFF. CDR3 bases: TGTGCCAGCCGACTGGGAGCGGCCAGGTTCAATGAGCAGTTCTTC.

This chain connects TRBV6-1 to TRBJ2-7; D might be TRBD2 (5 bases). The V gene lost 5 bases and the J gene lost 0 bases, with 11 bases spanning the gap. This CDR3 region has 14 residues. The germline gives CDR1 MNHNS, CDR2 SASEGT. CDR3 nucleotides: TGTGCCAGCAGTTTAACGGGGAGCTCCTACGAGCAGTACTTC. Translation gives CASSLTGSSYEQYF.

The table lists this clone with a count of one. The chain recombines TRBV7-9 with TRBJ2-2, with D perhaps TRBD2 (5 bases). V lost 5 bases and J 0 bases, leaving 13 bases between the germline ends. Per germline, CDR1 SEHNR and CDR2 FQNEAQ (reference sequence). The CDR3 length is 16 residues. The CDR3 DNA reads TGTGCCAGCAGCCAGGCGCTCGGGACGAACACCGGGGAGCTGTTTTTT. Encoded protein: CASSQALGTNTGELFF.

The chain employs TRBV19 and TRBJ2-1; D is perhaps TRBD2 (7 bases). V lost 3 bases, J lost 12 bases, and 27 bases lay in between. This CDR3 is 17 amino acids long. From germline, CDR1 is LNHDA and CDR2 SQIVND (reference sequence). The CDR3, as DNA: TGTGCCAGTAGTATCCTCCTAGAACAGTGGAGGGAGGGGGGGCAGTTCTTC. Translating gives CASSILLEQWREGGQFF.

CDR3: CASSLMARPQETQYF. The CDR3 nucleotides read TGTGCCAGCAGCTTAATGGCGCGGCCTCAAGAGACCCAGTACTTC. V and J are TRBV11-2 and TRBJ2-5; the D is unclear. The V gene lost 2 bases and the J gene lost 2 bases, with 12 bases spanning the gap. CDR3 length: 15 residues. CDR1 and CDR2 (germline): SGHAT, FQNNGV.

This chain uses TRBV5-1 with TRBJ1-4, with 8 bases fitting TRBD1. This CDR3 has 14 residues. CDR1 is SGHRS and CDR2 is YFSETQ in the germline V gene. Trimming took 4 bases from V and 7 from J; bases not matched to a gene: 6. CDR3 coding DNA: TGCGCCAGCAGCCCGGACAGGGAGGGTGAAAAACTGTTTTTT. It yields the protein CASSPDREGEKLFF.

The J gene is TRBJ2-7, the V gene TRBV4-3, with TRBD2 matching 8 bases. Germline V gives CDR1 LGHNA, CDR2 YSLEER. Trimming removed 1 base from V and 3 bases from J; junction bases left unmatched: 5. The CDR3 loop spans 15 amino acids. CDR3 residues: CASSQGTSRNYEQYF. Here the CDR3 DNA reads TGCGCCAGCAGCCAAGGGACTAGCAGAAACTACGAGCAGTACTTC.

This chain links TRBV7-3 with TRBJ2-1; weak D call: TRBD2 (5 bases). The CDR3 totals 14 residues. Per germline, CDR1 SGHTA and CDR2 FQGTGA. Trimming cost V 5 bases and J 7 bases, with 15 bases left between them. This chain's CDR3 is CASSINGLANEQFF. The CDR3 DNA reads TGTGCCAGCAGCATCAATGGGCTAGCAAATGAGCAGTTCTTC.

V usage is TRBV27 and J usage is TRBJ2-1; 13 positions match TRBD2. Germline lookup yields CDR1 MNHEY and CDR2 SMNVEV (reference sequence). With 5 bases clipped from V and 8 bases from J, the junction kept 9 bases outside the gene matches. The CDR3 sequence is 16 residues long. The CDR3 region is CASSPTGLAGTHEQFF. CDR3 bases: TGTGCCAGCAGTCCAACGGGACTAGCGGGAACGCATGAGCAGTTCTTC.

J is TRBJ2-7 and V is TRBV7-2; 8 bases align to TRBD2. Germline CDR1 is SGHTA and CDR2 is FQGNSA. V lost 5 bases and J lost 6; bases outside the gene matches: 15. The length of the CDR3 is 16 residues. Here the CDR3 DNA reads TGTGCCAGCAGCACGAGAGGGACGGGACTAGGGGTCGAGCAGTACTTC. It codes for CASSTRGTGLGVEQYF.

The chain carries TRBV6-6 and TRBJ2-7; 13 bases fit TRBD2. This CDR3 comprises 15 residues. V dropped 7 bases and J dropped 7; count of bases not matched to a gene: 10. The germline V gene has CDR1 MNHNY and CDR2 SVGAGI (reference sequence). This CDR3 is CASNKLAGGPGEQYF. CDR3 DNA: TGTGCCAGCAATAAACTAGCGGGAGGGCCGGGGGAGCAGTACTTC.

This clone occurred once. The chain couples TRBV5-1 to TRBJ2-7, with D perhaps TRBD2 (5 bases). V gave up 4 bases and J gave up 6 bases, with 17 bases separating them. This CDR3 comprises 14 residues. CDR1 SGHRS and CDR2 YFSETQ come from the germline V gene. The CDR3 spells CASSLRGSSGEQYF. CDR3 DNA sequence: TGCGCCAGCAGCCTTAGAGGGTCGTCCGGCGAGCAGTACTTC.

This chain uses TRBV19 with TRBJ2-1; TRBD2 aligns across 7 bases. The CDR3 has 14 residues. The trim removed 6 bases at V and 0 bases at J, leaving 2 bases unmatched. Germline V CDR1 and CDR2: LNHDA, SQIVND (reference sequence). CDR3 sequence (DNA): TGTGCCAGTAGCGGGAGGATCTCCTACAATGAGCAGTTCTTC. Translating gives CASSGRISYNEQFF.

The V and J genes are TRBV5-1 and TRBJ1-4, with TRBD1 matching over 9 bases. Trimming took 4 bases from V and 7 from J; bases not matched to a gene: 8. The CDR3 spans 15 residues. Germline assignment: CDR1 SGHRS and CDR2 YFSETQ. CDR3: CASSVQQGAREKLFF. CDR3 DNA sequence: TGCGCCAGCAGCGTGCAACAGGGGGCGCGTGAAAAACTGTTTTTT.

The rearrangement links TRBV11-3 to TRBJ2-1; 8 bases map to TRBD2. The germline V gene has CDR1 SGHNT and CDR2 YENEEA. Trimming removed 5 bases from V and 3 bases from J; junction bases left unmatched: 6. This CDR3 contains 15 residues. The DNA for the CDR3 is TGTGCCAGCAGCGCCGTAGCGGGGCTCTACAATGAGCAGTTCTTC. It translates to CASSAVAGLYNEQFF. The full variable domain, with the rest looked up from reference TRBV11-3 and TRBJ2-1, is EAGVVQSPRYKIIEKKQPVAFWCNPISGHNTLYWYLQNLGQGPELLIRYENEEAVDDSQLPKDRFSAERLKGVDSTLKIQPAELGDSAVYLCASSAVAGLYNEQFFGPGTRLTVL.

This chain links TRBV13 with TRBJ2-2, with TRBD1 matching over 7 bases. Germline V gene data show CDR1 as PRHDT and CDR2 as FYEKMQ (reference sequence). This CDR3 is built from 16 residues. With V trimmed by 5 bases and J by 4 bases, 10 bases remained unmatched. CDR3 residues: CASSPRTGIFTGELFF. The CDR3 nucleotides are TGTGCCAGCAGCCCTAGGACAGGCATATTCACCGGGGAGCTGTTTTTT.

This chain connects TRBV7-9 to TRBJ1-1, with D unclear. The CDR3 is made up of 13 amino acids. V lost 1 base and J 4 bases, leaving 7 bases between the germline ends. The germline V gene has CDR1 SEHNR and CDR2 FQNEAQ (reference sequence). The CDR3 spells CASSLVPSTEAFF. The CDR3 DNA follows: TGTGCCAGCAGCTTAGTCCCCTCCACTGAAGCTTTCTTT.

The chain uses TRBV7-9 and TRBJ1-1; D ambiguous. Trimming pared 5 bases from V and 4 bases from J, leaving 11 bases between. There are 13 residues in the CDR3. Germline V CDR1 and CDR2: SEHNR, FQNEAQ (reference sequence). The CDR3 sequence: CASSDSDSTEAFF. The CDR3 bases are TGTGCCAGCAGCGATTCAGATTCCACTGAAGCTTTCTTT.

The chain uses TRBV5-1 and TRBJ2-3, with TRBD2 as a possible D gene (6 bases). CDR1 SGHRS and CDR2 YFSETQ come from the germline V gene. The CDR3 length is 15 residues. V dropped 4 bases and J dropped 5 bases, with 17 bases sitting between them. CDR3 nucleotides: TGCGCCAGCAGCGGGGGACTGCAAATGGGAGATACGCAGTATTTT. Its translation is CASSGGLQMGDTQYF.

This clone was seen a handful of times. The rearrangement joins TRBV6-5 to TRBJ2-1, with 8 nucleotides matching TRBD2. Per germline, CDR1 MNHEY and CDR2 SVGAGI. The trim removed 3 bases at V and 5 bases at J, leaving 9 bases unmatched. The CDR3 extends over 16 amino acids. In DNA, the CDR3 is TGTGCCAGCAGTTATTCTGCGGGAGGCTGGGACAATGAGCAGTTCTTC. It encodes CASSYSAGGWDNEQFF.

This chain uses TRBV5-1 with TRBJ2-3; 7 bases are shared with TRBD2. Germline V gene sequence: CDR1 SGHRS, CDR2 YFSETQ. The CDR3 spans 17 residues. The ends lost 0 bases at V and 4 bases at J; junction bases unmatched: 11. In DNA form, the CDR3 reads TGCGCCAGCAGCTTGGGGCGTGGGGGGGTCCAGGCAGATACGCAGTATTTT. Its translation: CASSLGRGGVQADTQYF.

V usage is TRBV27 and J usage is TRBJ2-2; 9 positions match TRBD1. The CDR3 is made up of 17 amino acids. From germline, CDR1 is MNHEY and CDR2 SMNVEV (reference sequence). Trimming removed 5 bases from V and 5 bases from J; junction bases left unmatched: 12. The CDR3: CASSVPRDRAVTGELFF. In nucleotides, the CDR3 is TGTGCCAGCAGTGTCCCCCGGGACAGGGCGGTAACCGGGGAGCTGTTTTTT.

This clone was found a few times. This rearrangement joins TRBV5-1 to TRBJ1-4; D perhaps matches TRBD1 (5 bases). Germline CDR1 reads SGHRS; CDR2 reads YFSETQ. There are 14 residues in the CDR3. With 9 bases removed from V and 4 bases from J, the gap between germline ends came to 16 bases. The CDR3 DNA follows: TGCGCCACCAAATCCGGGACTGGTAATGAAAAACTGTTTTTT. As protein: CATKSGTGNEKLFF.